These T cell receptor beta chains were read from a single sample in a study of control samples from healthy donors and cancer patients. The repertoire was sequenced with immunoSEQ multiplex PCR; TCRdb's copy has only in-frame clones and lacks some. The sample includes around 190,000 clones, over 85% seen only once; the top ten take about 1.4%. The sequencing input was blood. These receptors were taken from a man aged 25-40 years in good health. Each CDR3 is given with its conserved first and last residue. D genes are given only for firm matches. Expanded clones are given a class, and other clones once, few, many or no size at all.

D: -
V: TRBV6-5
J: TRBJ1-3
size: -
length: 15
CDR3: CASSLYRSSGNTIYF
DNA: TGTGCCAGCAGTCTATACAGGTCCTCTGGAAACACCATATATTTT

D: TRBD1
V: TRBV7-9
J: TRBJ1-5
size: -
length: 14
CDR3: CASSRGQEEQPQHF
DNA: TGTGCCAGCAGCCGTGGACAGGAGGAACAGCCCCAGCATTTT

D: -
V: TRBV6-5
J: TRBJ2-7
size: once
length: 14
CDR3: CASQRAGVRNEQYF
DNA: TGTGCCAGCCAGCGGGCAGGGGTTCGGAACGAGCAGTACTTC

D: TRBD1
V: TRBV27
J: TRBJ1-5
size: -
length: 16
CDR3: CASSLSWDRVLQPQHF
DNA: TGTGCCAGCAGTTTATCATGGGACAGGGTTCTTCAGCCCCAGCATTTT

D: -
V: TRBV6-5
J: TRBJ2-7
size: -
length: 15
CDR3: CATTPTWQGGYEQYF
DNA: TGTGCCACCACCCCCACGTGGCAGGGCGGGTACGAGCAGTACTTC

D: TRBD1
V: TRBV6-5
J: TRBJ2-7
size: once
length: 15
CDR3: CASSYSGTGVREQYF
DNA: TGTGCCAGCAGTTACTCCGGGACAGGGGTCAGGGAGCAGTACTTC

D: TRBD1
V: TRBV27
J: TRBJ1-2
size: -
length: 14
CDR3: CASSLQGATGGYTF
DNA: TGTGCCAGCAGTTTACAGGGGGCGACGGGTGGCTACACCTTC

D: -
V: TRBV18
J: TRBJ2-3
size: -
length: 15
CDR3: CASSVSLGGTDTQYF
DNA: TGTGCCAGCTCCGTGTCCCTAGGGGGGACAGATACGCAGTATTTT

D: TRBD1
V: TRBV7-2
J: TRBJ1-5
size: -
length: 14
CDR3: CASSQTGLNQPQHF
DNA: TGTGCCAGCAGCCAGACAGGGCTCAATCAGCCCCAGCATTTT

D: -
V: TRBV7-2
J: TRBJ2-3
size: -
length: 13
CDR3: CASTHRNTDTQYF
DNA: TGTGCCAGCACCCACCGTAACACAGATACGCAGTATTTT

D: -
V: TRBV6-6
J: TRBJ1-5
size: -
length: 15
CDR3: CASSYETGGNQPQHF
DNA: TGTGCCAGCAGTTACGAGACAGGCGGCAATCAGCCCCAGCATTTT

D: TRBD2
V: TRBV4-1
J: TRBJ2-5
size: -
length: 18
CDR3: CASSQDPTRLASQETQYF
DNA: TGCGCCAGCAGCCAAGACCCTACCCGACTAGCCAGCCAAGAGACCCAGTACTTC

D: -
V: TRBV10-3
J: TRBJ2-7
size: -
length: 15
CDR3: CAISGLRTASYEQYF
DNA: TGTGCCATCAGTGGTTTGAGGACGGCCTCCTACGAGCAGTACTTC

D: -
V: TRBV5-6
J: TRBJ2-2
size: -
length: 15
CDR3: CASSFAGRSTGELFF
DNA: TGTGCCAGCAGCTTCGCCGGGAGAAGTACCGGGGAGCTGTTTTTT

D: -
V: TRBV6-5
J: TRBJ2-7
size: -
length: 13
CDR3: CASTTPGTYEQYF
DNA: TGTGCCAGCACCACCCCGGGGACCTACGAGCAGTACTTC

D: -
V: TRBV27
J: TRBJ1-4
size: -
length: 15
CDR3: CASSSGQVPNEKLFF
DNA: TGTGCCAGCAGTTCAGGGCAGGTTCCTAATGAAAAACTGTTTTTT

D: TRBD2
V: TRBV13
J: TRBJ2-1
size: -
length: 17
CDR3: CASSASGGLKTYNEQFF
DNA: TGTGCCAGCTCGGCTAGCGGGGGGTTAAAGACCTACAATGAGCAGTTCTTC

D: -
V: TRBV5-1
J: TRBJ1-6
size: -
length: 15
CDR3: CASSPRDIYNSPLHF
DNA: TGCGCCAGCAGCCCCCGGGACATCTATAATTCACCCCTCCACTTT

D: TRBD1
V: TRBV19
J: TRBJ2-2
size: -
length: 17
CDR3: CASSTHRQGANTGELFF
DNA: TGTGCCAGTAGTACCCACAGACAGGGGGCGAACACCGGGGAGCTGTTTTTT

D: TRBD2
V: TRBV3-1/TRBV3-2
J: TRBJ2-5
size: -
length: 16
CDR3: CASSTGTSTYQETQYF
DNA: TGTGCCAGCAGCACCGGGACTAGCACCTACCAAGAGACCCAGTACTTC

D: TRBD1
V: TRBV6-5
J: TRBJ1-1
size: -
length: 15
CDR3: CASRPLTGQGAEAFF
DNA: TGTGCCAGCAGACCACTAACGGGACAGGGAGCTGAAGCTTTCTTT

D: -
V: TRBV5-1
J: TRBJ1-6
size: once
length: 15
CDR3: CASSLLTVKNSPLHF
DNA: TGCGCCAGCAGCTTGCTGACAGTAAAGAATTCACCCCTCCACTTT

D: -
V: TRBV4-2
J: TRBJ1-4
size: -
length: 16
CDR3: CASSQARGGRGEKLFF
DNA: TGTGCCAGCAGCCAAGCTCGGGGGGGGCGCGGTGAAAAACTGTTTTTT

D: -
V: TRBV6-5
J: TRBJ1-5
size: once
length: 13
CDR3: CASRKSPPQPQHF
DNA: TGTGCCAGCAGGAAGTCCCCTCCGCAGCCCCAGCATTTT

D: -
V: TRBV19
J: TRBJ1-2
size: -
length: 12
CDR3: CASSTKVYGYTF
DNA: TGTGCCAGTAGTACAAAGGTATATGGCTACACCTTC

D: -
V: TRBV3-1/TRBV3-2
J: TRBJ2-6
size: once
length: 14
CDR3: CASSQDAGANVLTF
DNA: TGTGCCAGCAGCCAAGATGCTGGGGCCAACGTCCTGACTTTC

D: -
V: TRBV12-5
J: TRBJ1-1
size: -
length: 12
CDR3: CASGLENTEAFF
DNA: TGTGCTAGTGGTTTGGAGAACACTGAAGCTTTCTTT

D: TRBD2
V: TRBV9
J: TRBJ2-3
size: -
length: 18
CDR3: CASSAYSGGELRTDTQYF
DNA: TGTGCCAGCAGCGCATATAGCGGGGGCGAACTTCGGACAGATACGCAGTATTTT

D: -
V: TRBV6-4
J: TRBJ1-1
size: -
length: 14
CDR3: CASRPWDFRGKAFF
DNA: TGTGCCAGCAGACCCTGGGACTTCAGGGGTAAAGCTTTCTTT

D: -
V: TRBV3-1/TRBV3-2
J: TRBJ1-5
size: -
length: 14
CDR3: CASSLRASNQPQHF
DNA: TGTGCCAGCAGCCTTCGGGCCTCGAATCAGCCCCAGCATTTT

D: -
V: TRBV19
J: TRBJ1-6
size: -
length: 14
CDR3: CASSIGGAGSPLHF
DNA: TGTGCCAGTAGTATCGGAGGGGCTGGTTCACCCCTCCACTTT

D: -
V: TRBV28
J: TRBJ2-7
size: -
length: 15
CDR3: CASSLSVGLRYEQYF
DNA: TGTGCCAGCAGTTTATCTGTAGGACTGCGCTACGAGCAGTACTTC

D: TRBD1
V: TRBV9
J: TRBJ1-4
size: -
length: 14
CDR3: CASSARDSDEKLFF
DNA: TGTGCCAGCAGCGCTCGGGACAGTGATGAAAAACTGTTTTTT

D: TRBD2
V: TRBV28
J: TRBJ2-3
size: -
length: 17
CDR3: CASSQTTSGSGADTQYF
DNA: TGTGCCAGCAGCCAAACGACTAGCGGGAGTGGGGCAGATACGCAGTATTTT

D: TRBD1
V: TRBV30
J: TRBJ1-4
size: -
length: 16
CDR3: CAWSVSLRDRGGKLFF
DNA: TGTGCCTGGAGTGTAAGTCTCCGGGACAGGGGGGGAAAACTGTTTTTT

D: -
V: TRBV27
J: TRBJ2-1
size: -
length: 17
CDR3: CASTPRDIQSSYNEQFF
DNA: TGTGCCAGCACCCCTAGGGACATTCAGAGCTCCTACAATGAGCAGTTCTTC